This T cell receptor beta chain appears in the sequencing data of a study of blood T cells in healthy people across ages. The use of a sample-barcoded 5' primer and a J-beta primer mix characterized a second PCR of roughly 7 to 12 cycles. TCRdb re-called the 5' RACE reads with MiXCR, one entry per CDR3 protein. This repertoire shows some 690,000 distinct CDR3 sequences, 20% to 25% found once; its top ten account for about 20%. In this sample, this clonotype turned up a few times. V lost 1 base and J lost 9, with 9 bases in between. The CDR3 is made up of 12 amino acids. Per the germline V gene, CDR1 is SGHAT and CDR2 is FQNNGV.

This clonotype was sampled from a man in his 70s in good health. The sequenced sample was blood. The rearrangement links TRBV11-2 to TRBJ1-2; no reliable D call. CDR3 amino acids: CASSLVPYRYTF. CDR3 DNA sequence: TGTGCCAGCAGCTTAGTCCCGTATCGCTACACCTTC.